Described below is a single TCR beta chain sequence and its context. This entry belongs to a study of T cell clones after liver transplantation. About the research overall: Liver transplant recipients had immunosuppression withdrawal attempted within 2 years. A pre-transplant mixed lymphocyte reaction with TCRbeta sequencing defined graft-donor-reactive clones followed in post-transplant blood. Apart from a few HCV-positive recipients, transplants were for non-autoimmune, non-viral reasons. Blood was drawn pre-transplant, before withdrawal, and after full or failed withdrawal.

V lost 1 base to trimming and J lost 6 bases; unmatched junction nucleotides: 6. The CDR3 sequence is 17 residues long. Germline CDR1 is LNHNV and CDR2 is YYDKDF (reference sequence). Sequenced by immunoSEQ multiplex PCR; TCRdb stores in-frame clones only, minus some. The data contain tens of thousands of clones, more than 65% of them seen just once; the ten biggest clones take up roughly 33%. The specimen was CD8+ T cells from blood, collected roughly 56 months after liver transplant. The source of this sequence is a human patient who received a liver transplant. Some T cells may have originated in the graft donor. The chain employs TRBV15 and TRBJ1-6; 10 bases match TRBD1. The CDR3 DNA is TGTGCCACCAGCAGAGCCCCAGACAGGGGGCCTAATTCACCCCTCCACTTT. It codes for CATSRAPDRGPNSPLHF. Full variable domain (rest looked up from reference TRBV15 and TRBJ1-6): DAMVIQNPRYQVTQFGKPVTLSCSQTLNHNVMYWYQQKSSQAPKLLFHYYDKDFNNEADTPDNFQSRRPNTSFCFLDIRSPGLGDTAMYLCATSRAPDRGPNSPLHFGNGTRLTVT.